This TCR beta chain was found in a study of shared clonotypes between healthy human individuals. TCRdb's copy holds only in-frame clones and misses some; the assay was immunoSEQ multiplex PCR. Among some 1,900,000 clones, roughly 95% were seen once, and the ten largest hold around 1.2%. Only CD45RO-negative cells positively selected for CCR7 counted as naive CD8 cells, so terminally differentiated effector memory CD45RA+ cells were excluded. Only Caucasian adults living in Nashville, Tennessee made up the donor group. Germline V CDR1 and CDR2: SEHNR, FQNEAQ (reference sequence). The ends were cut back, 6 bases at V and 4 bases at J, with 14 bases in the middle. The CDR3 is 14 amino acids.

The receptor comes from a man aged 18 to 30 in good health. The rearrangement links TRBV7-9 to TRBJ2-3; D is unclear. Sequencing was carried out using naive CD8+ T cells sorted from blood. CDR3 residues: CASSATEVPDTQYF. The CDR3 DNA reads as TGTGCCAGCAGTGCAACGGAAGTCCCAGATACGCAGTATTTT. Using reference TRBV7-9 and TRBJ2-3 for the parts outside the CDR3, the full variable domain is DTGVSQNPRHKITKRGQNVTFRCDPISEHNRLYWYRQTLGQGPEFLTYFQNEAQLEKSRLLSDRFSAERPKGSFSTLEIQRTEQGDSAMYLCASSATEVPDTQYFGPGTRLTVL.